The 13 T cell receptor beta chains reported below all come from one sample, sequenced in a study of human T cells and chemical hapten exposure (dated by TCRdb to the early 2020s). The library was built by means of RACE. The sequencer listed for this sample is NextSeq 500. Clones were called with MiXCR by TCRdb after fastp trimmed the public reads at Q25, and only in-frame beta chains were retained. Under each unique CDR3 protein, matching rows form one entry showing the most common genes and DNA. Across this sample there are just over 80,000 distinct CDR3 sequences, with about 10% seen only once. Around 4.5% of the sample is in the top ten clones. The time point label, as the study defines it: patch test 1, 2 weeks after DPC sensitization. The treatment or condition label corresponds to: therapeutic diphenylcyclopropenone sensitization with weekly scalp DPC. The sample here was whole blood, taken in connection with sensitization to the hapten diphenylcyclopropenone (DPC). Receptor source: a woman aged 45-65 years with alopecia areata. Some clones in this sample may be carry-over from other donors' samples.

The CDR3 reads CASSRGTMGENIQYF. DNA for the CDR3: TGTGCCAGCAGCCGCGGGACCATGGGGGAAAACATTCAGTACTTC. The chain joins TRBV7-8 to TRBJ2-4, with D maybe TRBD2 (6 bases). The V end was cut by 5 bases, the J end by 5 bases, with 16 bases between. The CDR3 sequence is 15 residues long. Germline lookup yields CDR1 SGHVS and CDR2 FQNEAQ.

The table lists this clonotype with many counts. The V call is TRBV20-1, the J call TRBJ2-7; 9 nucleotides line up with TRBD2. The germline V gene encodes CDR1 DFQATT and CDR2 SNEGSKA (reference sequence). J was trimmed by 2 bases and V by 4 bases; bases with no gene match: 3. The CDR3 spans 13 residues. DNA of the CDR3: TGCAGTGCTAAGCGGGGGGCGACCTACGAGCAGTACTTC. It codes for CSAKRGATYEQYF.

This clonotype occurred a few times. The chain joins TRBV7-2 to TRBJ2-5, with 9 positions matching TRBD2. From germline, CDR1 is SGHTA and CDR2 FQGNSA. After removal of 6 bases from V and 4 bases from J, the junction contained 6 bases not matched to a gene. The length of the CDR3 is 14 residues. The CDR3 nucleotides are TGTGCCAGCAGGTCCCGCGGGAGGGGAGAGACCCAGTACTTC. Amino acids: CASRSRGRGETQYF. Filled out from reference TRBV7-2 and TRBJ2-5, the complete variable domain reads GAGVSQSPSNKVTEKGKDVELRCDPISGHTALYWYRQSLGQGLEFLIYFQGNSAPDKSGLPSDRFSAERTGGSVSTLTIQRTQQEDSAVYLCASRSRGRGETQYFGPGTRLLVL.

This clonotype appeared many times. The chain recombines TRBV4-2 with TRBJ2-3; no clear D. V lost 0 bases and J 6 bases, leaving 7 bases between the germline ends. The germline gives CDR1 LGHNA, CDR2 YNFKEQ. There are 13 residues in the CDR3. The CDR3 reads CASSQDNPDTQYF. The CDR3 nucleotides read TGTGCCAGCAGCCAAGATAATCCTGATACGCAGTATTTT.

The chain couples TRBV24-1 to TRBJ1-2; 10 nucleotides agree with TRBD1. The CDR3 runs to 16 residues. CDR1 KGHDR and CDR2 SFDVKD come from the germline V gene. Trimming removed 5 bases from V and 8 bases from J; junction bases left unmatched: 13. The CDR3 sequence: CATSAWGTGEAEGYTF. The CDR3 DNA reads TGTGCCACCAGTGCCTGGGGGACAGGGGAGGCGGAAGGCTACACCTTC.

This clonotype was picked up many times. This sequence joins TRBV29-1 and TRBJ2-2; 7 bases fit TRBD2. The CDR3 loop spans 12 amino acids. From germline, CDR1 is SQVTM and CDR2 ANQGSEA. After removal of 8 bases from V and 7 bases from J, the junction contained 7 bases not matched to a gene. CDR3 region: CSFTREYGELFF. Written as DNA, the CDR3 is TGCAGCTTCACGCGGGAGTACGGGGAGCTGTTTTTT.

This clonotype was seen a handful of times. The rearrangement uses TRBV7-3 and TRBJ2-1; perhaps TRBD1 as D (7 bases). V lost 5 bases and J 8 bases, leaving 19 bases between the germline ends. Germline CDR1 and CDR2: SGHTA and FQGTGA. This CDR3 spans 15 amino acids. The CDR3 loop reads CASSLGGVRGDEQFF. The CDR3 DNA reads as TGTGCCAGCAGCCTGGGAGGAGTCAGGGGGGATGAGCAGTTCTTC.

This clonotype was detected a few times. V is TRBV7-2 and J is TRBJ2-1, with TRBD1 as a possible D gene (5 bases). Trimming took off 5 bases at V and 7 bases at J, with 9 bases between the two ends. The CDR3 loop spans 12 amino acids. CDR1 and CDR2 (germline): SGHTA, FQGNSA. DNA of the CDR3: TGTGCCAGCAGCCAGACAGAAAATGAGCAGTTCTTC. Translated: CASSQTENEQFF.

This clonotype came up many times. V gene TRBV6-5 combines with J gene TRBJ2-1, with 10 bases matching TRBD2. J gave up 9 bases and V 4 bases, and 12 bases lay outside the gene matches. The CDR3 totals 16 residues. Per the germline V gene, CDR1 is MNHEY and CDR2 is SVGAGI. The CDR3 coding sequence is TGTGCCAGCAGTTTTAGACTAAGCGGGAGGGCCGGTGAGCAGTTCTTC. This encodes CASSFRLSGRAGEQFF.

Ten or more counts support this clonotype. The chain links TRBV7-6 to TRBJ1-4, with D possibly being TRBD1 (5 bases). Trimming removed 2 bases from V and 5 bases from J, with 15 bases in between. Germline CDR1 SGHVS, CDR2 FNYEAQ. CDR3 length: 16 amino acids. The CDR3 bases are TGTGCCAGCAGCTTAACCCAAGGGGCAGGGAATGAAAAACTGTTTTTT. Translation gives CASSLTQGAGNEKLFF.

In this sample, this clonotype turned up many times. The chain links TRBV6-5 to TRBJ2-3; 9 bases map to TRBD2. This CDR3 is 14 amino acids long. From germline, CDR1 is MNHEY and CDR2 SVGAGI. The ends lost 7 bases at V and 10 bases at J; junction bases unmatched: 12. CDR3 nucleotides: TGTGCCAGCACCTCTGGCGGGGGGGTCGACGCGCAGTATTTT. Amino acid sequence: CASTSGGGVDAQYF.

The table lists this clonotype with a count of one. V gene TRBV7-2 combines with J gene TRBJ2-1; D gene ambiguous. The V end lost 3 bases, the J end lost 12 bases, and 12 bases lay between the germline ends. Germline assignment: CDR1 SGHTA and CDR2 FQGNSA. The CDR3 spans 12 residues. In DNA, the CDR3 is TGTGCCAGCAGCTTTTCGGGCTTGGGGCAGTTCTTC. This codes for CASSFSGLGQFF.

A note on this clonotype: At one end, the junction sequence differs from germline, possibly due to a read error. The chain joins TRBV2 to TRBJ2-1; 10 bases map to TRBD2. Per germline, CDR1 SNHLY and CDR2 FYNNEI. The CDR3 has 13 residues. CDR3 region: CASSDQGLAGETF. As DNA, the CDR3 is TGTGCCAGCAGTGATCAGGGGCTAGCGGGAGAGACCTTC.